These 22 T cell receptor beta chains were all obtained from the same sample, sequenced in a study of T cells in Graves' hyperthyroidism and ophthalmopathy. Authors of the study amplified TCR beta CDR3 regions from RNA transcripts. HTBI primers were the set used in a first-round RT-PCR of the TCR CDR3. One entry per CDR3 protein results from TCRdb running MiXCR on the multiplex PCR reads. This table has under 250,000 distinct CDR3 sequences, roughly 17% appearing once. Sequenced input: blood. These receptors were obtained from a man aged 45-65 years with Graves' hyperthyroidism.

The gene calls are TRBV6-1 and TRBJ2-2; TRBD2 matches 12 bases. With 5 bases clipped from V and 5 bases from J, the junction kept 12 bases outside the gene matches. This CDR3 is built from 18 residues. Germline CDR1 is MNHNS and CDR2 is SASEGT. This CDR3 reads CASSPRTSGNPITGELFF. The CDR3 bases are TGTGCCAGCAGTCCCCGGACTAGCGGGAATCCAATAACCGGGGAGCTGTTTTTT.

At least ten counts were recorded for this clonotype. The chain employs TRBV2 and TRBJ2-4, with D possibly matching TRBD1 (6 bases). Germline CDR1 reads SNHLY; CDR2 reads FYNNEI. V gave up 6 bases and J gave up 0 bases, with 12 bases separating them. The CDR3 is 15 residues long. CDR3 DNA sequence: TGTGCCAGCAGCGGACAGCTTTTAGCCAAAAACATTCAGTACTTC. Protein product: CASSGQLLAKNIQYF. Drawing the rest from reference TRBV2 and TRBJ2-4, the complete variable domain is EPEVTQTPSHQVTQMGQEVILRCVPISNHLYFYWYRQILGQKVEFLVSFYNNEISEKSEIFDDQFSVERPDGSNFTLKIRSTKLEDSAMYFCASSGQLLAKNIQYFGAGTRLSVL.

In its sample, this clonotype was seen many times. This rearrangement joins TRBV6-6 to TRBJ2-1; TRBD2 might be the D (6 bases). The CDR3 contains 15 residues. Germline CDR1 is MNHNY and CDR2 is SVGAGI (reference sequence). V was cut by 0 bases and J by 4 bases, with 10 bases left in between. This chain's CDR3 is CASSYSSGVYNEQFF. The CDR3 DNA reads TGTGCCAGCAGTTACTCTAGCGGAGTGTACAATGAGCAGTTCTTC.

In this sample, this clonotype turned up many times. The V call is TRBV28, the J call TRBJ2-7, with D unresolved. CDR1 and CDR2 from the germline V gene are MDHEN and SYDVKM. The CDR3 runs to 13 residues. V was shortened by 1 base and J by 4 bases, with 8 bases between the two germline ends. The CDR3 spells CASSLYASYEQYF. The CDR3 region has the DNA TGTGCCAGCAGTTTATATGCCAGTTACGAGCAGTACTTC.

This clonotype was detected a few times. J is TRBJ2-5 and V is TRBV5-1, with 12 nucleotides matching TRBD2. V shed 5 bases and J 5 bases; nucleotides not matched to a gene: 10. The CDR3 totals 16 residues. Germline V gene data show CDR1 as SGHRS and CDR2 as YFSETQ. Here the CDR3 reads CASRPGLAGFGETQYF. In DNA, the CDR3 is TGCGCCAGCAGACCAGGACTAGCGGGATTCGGGGAGACCCAGTACTTC.

This clonotype was recorded many times. J is TRBJ1-5 and V is TRBV30, with 7 bases that match TRBD1. Germline V lookup: CDR1 GTSNPN, CDR2 SVGIG (reference sequence). The length of the CDR3 is 16 residues. Trimming removed 2 bases from V and 3 bases from J; junction bases left unmatched: 10. The CDR3 DNA is TGTGCCTGGAGTTACAGGGGAATGGGGACCAATCAGCCCCAGCATTTT. It codes for CAWSYRGMGTNQPQHF.

The chain is built from TRBV10-3 and TRBJ1-2; D is uncertain. CDR3 length: 14 residues. Germline V gene sequence: CDR1 ENHRY, CDR2 SYGVKD. V lost 0 bases to trimming and J lost 4 bases, with 9 bases between them. CDR3 nucleotides: TGTGCCATCAGTGAGTCTTCCAGTTCCTATGGCTACACCTTC. Amino acid sequence: CAISESSSSYGYTF.

At least ten counts were recorded for this clonotype. The chain uses TRBV2 and TRBJ1-4; no clear D. CDR1 SNHLY and CDR2 FYNNEI come from the germline V gene. The CDR3 is 14 residues long. V dropped 0 bases and J dropped 7 bases, with 9 bases sitting between them. CDR3 loop: CASSEALTIEKLFF. The CDR3 DNA sequence: TGTGCCAGCAGTGAAGCGTTAACCATTGAAAAACTGTTTTTT. The whole variable domain, filled in from reference TRBV2 and TRBJ1-4, reads EPEVTQTPSHQVTQMGQEVILRCVPISNHLYFYWYRQILGQKVEFLVSFYNNEISEKSEIFDDQFSVERPDGSNFTLKIRSTKLEDSAMYFCASSEALTIEKLFFGSGTQLSVL.

This clonotype came up many times. The chain links TRBV27 to TRBJ2-7; the match to TRBD2 covers 11 bases. The germline V gene has CDR1 MNHEY and CDR2 SMNVEV (reference sequence). V was pared by 6 bases and J by 3 bases, with 7 bases of the junction left unmatched. CDR3 length: 15 amino acids. The CDR3 protein is CASRKLAGGIYEQYF. For the CDR3, the DNA is TGTGCCAGCAGAAAATTAGCGGGAGGGATCTACGAGCAGTACTTC.

This clonotype occurred a few times. The rearrangement links TRBV11-2 to TRBJ2-7, with a tentative D call TRBD1 (6 bases). Germline V gene data show CDR1 as SGHAT and CDR2 as FQNNGV. The CDR3 has 15 amino acids. Trimming shortened V by 2 bases and J by 4 bases, and 15 bases separated the two germline ends. The CDR3 DNA reads as TGTGCCAGCAGCTTAAACCAGGGGCTGCGGTACGAGCAGTACTTC. Amino acids: CASSLNQGLRYEQYF.

This clonotype has only a few counts. This rearrangement joins TRBV11-2 to TRBJ1-5, with D unclear. The CDR3 runs to 15 residues. The ends were cut back, 5 bases at V and 1 base at J, with 12 bases in the middle. The germline CDR1 and CDR2 sequences are SGHAT and FQNNGV. Here the CDR3 DNA reads TGTGCCAGCAGCCCTTTACGAGGGAGCAATCAGCCCCAGCATTTT. Protein: CASSPLRGSNQPQHF.

The rearrangement links TRBV6-5 to TRBJ2-6, with D unclear. The CDR3 contains 14 residues. The V gene lost 4 bases and the J gene lost 1 base, with 5 bases spanning the gap. Per germline, CDR1 MNHEY and CDR2 SVGAGI. Here the CDR3 reads CASSFLSGANVLTF. CDR3 DNA sequence: TGTGCCAGCAGTTTCTTATCTGGGGCCAACGTCCTGACTTTC.

The table lists this clonotype with many counts. The rearrangement joins TRBV7-2 to TRBJ1-2; 11 positions match TRBD1. J was trimmed by 7 bases and V by 2 bases; bases with no gene match: 9. Germline-derived CDR1 and CDR2 are SGHTA and FQGNSA. CDR3 length: 16 amino acids. CDR3 coding DNA: TGTGCCAGCAGCTTATACCCGGACAGGGGGCTAGGTGGCTACACCTTC. Its protein product is CASSLYPDRGLGGYTF.

V usage is TRBV5-5 and J usage is TRBJ2-2, with D possibly being TRBD1 or TRBD2 (7 bases each). Per the germline V gene, CDR1 is SGHKS and CDR2 is YYEKEE (reference sequence). V shed 4 bases and J shed 5 bases, with 15 bases lying between them. The CDR3 is 15 residues long. Written as DNA, the CDR3 is TGTGCCAGCAGCCGTAGACAGGGAGGGACCGGGGAGCTGTTTTTT. Its translation is CASSRRQGGTGELFF. The whole variable domain, filled in from reference TRBV5-5 and TRBJ2-2, reads DAGVTQSPTHLIKTRGQQVTLRCSPISGHKSVSWYQQVLGQGPQFIFQYYEKEERGRGNFPDRFSARQFPNYSSELNVNALLLGDSALYLCASSRRQGGTGELFFGEGSRLTVL.

The V call is TRBV11-2, the J call TRBJ1-1, with 7 bases fitting TRBD1. J lost 3 bases, V lost 0 bases, and 4 bases had no gene match. Germline V gene sequence: CDR1 SGHAT, CDR2 FQNNGV. This CDR3 is built from 15 residues. The CDR3 DNA reads as TGTGCCAGCAGCTTAGACCCTGACAGGGACACTGAAGCTTTCTTT. This gives the protein CASSLDPDRDTEAFF.

The V gene is TRBV7-9, the J gene TRBJ1-4, with 8 bases aligning to TRBD1. The CDR3 extends over 17 amino acids. Germline V lookup: CDR1 SEHNR, CDR2 FQNEAQ (reference sequence). After removal of 0 bases from V and 6 bases from J, the junction contained 9 bases not matched to a gene. The CDR3 is CASSLAIGGTGDEKLFF. CDR3 nucleotides: TGTGCCAGCAGCTTAGCGATCGGGGGGACAGGTGATGAAAAACTGTTTTTT.

The gene calls are TRBV3-1 and TRBJ1-2, with D possibly being TRBD1 (6 bases). V lost 5 bases and J 14 bases, leaving 15 bases between the germline ends. The V gene's germline CDR1 is LGHDT and CDR2 YNNKEL (reference sequence). The CDR3 sequence is 11 residues long. CDR3 amino acids: CASSSGGALTF. The CDR3 DNA follows: TGTGCCAGCAGCTCCGGGGGCGCGTTAACCTTC. The full variable domain, with the rest looked up from reference TRBV3-1 and TRBJ1-2, is DTAVSQTPKYLVTQMGNDKSIKCEQNLGHDTMYWYKQDSKKFLKIMFSYNNKELIINETVPNRFSPKSPDKAHLNLHINSLELGDSAVYFCASSSGGALTFGSGTRLTVV.

This clonotype showed up just a few times. The J gene is TRBJ2-7, the V gene TRBV4-3; D is tentatively TRBD1 or TRBD2 (6 bases each). V was trimmed by 0 bases and J by 0 bases, leaving 15 bases between them. The CDR3 loop spans 17 amino acids. Germline loops: CDR1 LGHNA, CDR2 YSLEER. The CDR3 region is CASSQEGGGFLSYEQYF. The CDR3 DNA is TGCGCCAGCAGCCAAGAGGGGGGCGGGTTCCTCTCCTACGAGCAGTACTTC.

This clonotype was found a few times. The chain joins TRBV5-1 to TRBJ2-7, with TRBD2 matching 14 bases. J was trimmed by 6 bases and V by 3 bases; bases with no gene match: 8. This CDR3 is built from 16 residues. Germline V gives CDR1 SGHRS, CDR2 YFSETQ. The DNA for the CDR3 is TGCGCCAGCAGCTCGACCCTGGGACTAGCGGGAGCCGAGCAGTACTTC. Its protein product is CASSSTLGLAGAEQYF.

At least ten counts were recorded for this clonotype. V gene TRBV5-1 combines with J gene TRBJ2-1; 8 bases match TRBD2. The CDR3 contains 16 residues. Unmatched junction bases numbered 5, after V lost 0 bases and J lost 3 bases. Per germline, CDR1 SGHRS and CDR2 YFSETQ. The CDR3 is CASSLAGLAGYNEQFF. CDR3 DNA: TGCGCCAGCAGCTTGGCCGGGCTAGCGGGCTACAATGAGCAGTTCTTC.

This clonotype appeared a few times. This chain joins TRBV24-1 and TRBJ2-7, with D unresolved. This CDR3 is built from 13 residues. The ends were cut back, 2 bases at V and 6 bases at J, with 10 bases in the middle. Germline-derived CDR1 and CDR2 are KGHDR and SFDVKD. This chain's CDR3 is CATSDSSMPEQYF. CDR3 nucleotides: TGTGCCACCAGTGATTCGAGCATGCCCGAGCAGTACTTC.

This clonotype was detected many times. The chain uses TRBV28 and TRBJ2-3; D is perhaps TRBD2 (7 bases). Germline V gene data show CDR1 as MDHEN and CDR2 as SYDVKM. This CDR3 has 15 amino acids. The V end was cut by 3 bases, the J end by 8 bases, with 18 bases between. CDR3: CASSFQGGGWGTQYF. The DNA for the CDR3 is TGTGCCAGCAGTTTCCAAGGGGGGGGCTGGGGTACGCAGTATTTT.